The next 20 T cell receptor beta chains were all read from a single sample in a study of post-analysis software for immune sequencing data. The authors incorporated unique molecular identifiers into the TCR beta cDNA libraries. TCRdb re-called the PCR reads through MiXCR, storing one row per CDR3 protein. The sample yields around 440,000 distinct CDR3 sequences, over 35% seen once. The study's findings and limits: The five TRBV segments detected at higher frequency in patients than in controls included TRBV5-6, TRBV5-1 and TRBV20-1.

Their antigens remain unidentified. The sequenced material came from blood. All receptors derive from a girl aged 10 to 17 with multiple sclerosis.

The CDR3 sequence: CASSPNSLSGYTF. CDR3 coding DNA: TGCGCCAGCAGTCCCAACTCTCTCTCAGGCTACACCTTC. The rearrangement uses TRBV10-1 and TRBJ1-2; D is unclear. The CDR3 runs 13 residues. CDR1 and CDR2 from the germline V gene are WNHNN and SYGVQD (reference sequence). V was shortened by 5 bases and J by 8 bases, with 15 bases between the two germline ends.

The rearrangement links TRBV20-1 to TRBJ1-5; D ambiguous. The V and J ends lost 2 bases and 4 bases respectively, with 9 bases between them. This CDR3 contains 13 residues. Per germline, CDR1 DFQATT and CDR2 SNEGSKA (reference sequence). This CDR3 is CSARMTPNQPQHF. The CDR3 coding sequence is TGCAGTGCTAGAATGACGCCTAATCAGCCCCAGCATTTT.

The rearrangement links TRBV28 to TRBJ1-2, with D perhaps matching TRBD1 (6 bases). Trimming shortened V by 3 bases and J by 2 bases, and 13 bases separated the two germline ends. From germline, CDR1 is MDHEN and CDR2 SYDVKM. This CDR3 is built from 15 residues. The CDR3 DNA sequence: TGTGCCAGCAGTTTCGCCGGACAGTCAAACTATGGCTACACCTTC. Translation: CASSFAGQSNYGYTF.

This clonotype was observed a few times. V gene TRBV6-5 combines with J gene TRBJ2-7; TRBD2 matches 7 bases. The CDR3 covers 14 residues. Trimming took 5 bases from V and 6 from J; bases not matched to a gene: 10. Germline V lookup: CDR1 MNHEY, CDR2 SVGAGI. CDR3 sequence: CASSTASGGGEQYF. In DNA form, the CDR3 reads TGTGCCAGCAGTACAGCTTCTGGGGGGGGCGAGCAGTACTTC.

This clonotype was recorded a few times. This rearrangement joins TRBV29-1 to TRBJ2-7; TRBD1 matches 10 bases. Per the germline V gene, CDR1 is SQVTM and CDR2 is ANQGSEA. The CDR3 contains 16 residues. V was clipped by 1 base and J by 2 bases; unmatched bases: 8. The chain's CDR3 is CSVEVRGQGRPYEQYF. The CDR3 DNA reads TGCAGCGTTGAAGTCAGGGGACAGGGGAGGCCCTACGAGCAGTACTTC.

The V call is TRBV18, the J call TRBJ1-4; TRBD1 is a possible D gene (5 bases). Germline values: CDR1 KGHSH, CDR2 LQKENI. This CDR3 spans 18 amino acids. The V gene lost 2 bases and the J gene lost 3 bases, with 19 bases spanning the gap. The CDR3 bases are TGTGCCAGCTCACCATCAAGGACAACAGATGGGGCTAATGAAAAACTGTTTTTT. Its protein product is CASSPSRTTDGANEKLFF. Using reference TRBV18 and TRBJ1-4 for the parts outside the CDR3, the full variable domain is NAGVMQNPRHLVRRRGQEARLRCSPMKGHSHVYWYRQLPEEGLKFMVYLQKENIIDESGMPKERFSAEFPKEGPSILRIQQVVRGDSAAYFCASSPSRTTDGANEKLFFGSGTQLSVL.

The rearrangement links TRBV7-2 to TRBJ2-3, with D hard to call. V was trimmed by 1 base and J by 2 bases, leaving 13 bases between them. The CDR3 consists of 16 residues. CDR1 and CDR2 (germline): SGHTA, FQGNSA. CDR3 DNA: TGTGCCAGCAGCTTAGTGGGGTCGCGGTCCACAGATACGCAGTATTTT. Amino acids: CASSLVGSRSTDTQYF.

This clonotype was detected only once. The chain joins TRBV3-1 to TRBJ1-2; D ambiguous. Deletions cut 2 bases from V and 5 bases from J, with 18 bases between. The CDR3 loop spans 16 amino acids. From germline, CDR1 is LGHDT and CDR2 YNNKEL (reference sequence). The CDR3 nucleotides are TGTGCCAGCAGCCAAAAGGGAGGAGGCTTAGGATATGGCTACACCTTC. Translated, it gives CASSQKGGGLGYGYTF.

V and J are TRBV2 and TRBJ1-5; no clear D. The CDR3 length is 14 residues. The germline V gene has CDR1 SNHLY and CDR2 FYNNEI. V was trimmed by 2 bases and J by 3 bases, leaving 8 bases between them. The CDR3 here is CASSESRFNQPQHF. CDR3 DNA: TGTGCCAGCAGTGAATCGAGGTTCAATCAGCCCCAGCATTTT.

This chain links TRBV7-2 with TRBJ2-7; a weak D match, TRBD1 (5 bases). Germline V gene lookup returns CDR1 SGHTA and CDR2 FQGNSA. Trimming cost V 8 bases and J 1 base, with 15 bases left between them. The CDR3 sequence is 14 residues long. CDR3 amino acids: CASSDRMTSYEQYF. DNA of the CDR3: TGTGCCAGCTCTGACAGAATGACTTCCTACGAGCAGTACTTC.

This clonotype is a singleton in its sample. The V gene is TRBV15, the J gene TRBJ1-1; the D is unclear. This CDR3 comprises 13 residues. Germline V CDR1 and CDR2: LNHNV, YYDKDF (reference sequence). Trimming removed 5 bases from V and 3 bases from J, with 10 bases in between. In nucleotides, the CDR3 is TGTGCCACCAGCTGGTTGGGGTACACTGAAGCTTTCTTT. Residues: CATSWLGYTEAFF. Drawing the rest from reference TRBV15 and TRBJ1-1, the complete variable domain is DAMVIQNPRYQVTQFGKPVTLSCSQTLNHNVMYWYQQKSSQAPKLLFHYYDKDFNNEADTPDNFQSRRPNTSFCFLDIRSPGLGDTAMYLCATSWLGYTEAFFGQGTRLTVV.

This clonotype occurred a few times. The rearrangement joins TRBV7-8 to TRBJ2-1; 8 positions match TRBD2. This CDR3 is 16 amino acids long. CDR1 is SGHVS and CDR2 is FQNEAQ in the germline V gene. V dropped 5 bases and J dropped 3; count of bases not matched to a gene: 9. Written as DNA, the CDR3 is TGTGCCAGCAGCCGACGGCGGGGGGCGAACTACAATGAGCAGTTCTTC. Its translation is CASSRRRGANYNEQFF.

This clonotype was counted once. The chain recombines TRBV12-3 or TRBV12-4 with TRBJ2-4; D not resolved. This CDR3 has 13 residues. V was shortened by 3 bases and J by 7 bases, with 10 bases between the two germline ends. This CDR3 is CASSFPSSNIQYF. CDR3 DNA sequence: TGTGCCAGCAGTTTTCCTAGTAGTAACATTCAGTACTTC.

This clonotype was counted between two and nine times. CDR3 sequence: CASSQENILAVYNEQFF. In DNA form, the CDR3 reads TGTGCCAGCAGCCAAGAGAATATACTAGCGGTCTACAATGAGCAGTTCTTC. The chain has TRBV4-2 and TRBJ2-1, with 8 bases that match TRBD2. Germline V gene sequence: CDR1 LGHNA, CDR2 YNFKEQ. The V gene end was trimmed by 0 bases and the J gene end by 3 bases; junction bases not matched to a gene: 7. This CDR3 is 17 amino acids long.

This clonotype was seen a few times. The chain recombines TRBV20-1 with TRBJ2-3; D possibly corresponds to TRBD2 (6 bases). The V and J ends lost 3 bases and 0 bases respectively, with 7 bases between them. Looked up from germline, CDR1 is DFQATT and CDR2 is SNEGSKA (reference sequence). The CDR3 runs 13 residues. CDR3 in amino acids: CSASGRSTDTQYF. The DNA for the CDR3 is TGCAGTGCTAGCGGGAGAAGCACAGATACGCAGTATTTT.

The rearrangement links TRBV2 to TRBJ2-6; no reliable D call. Germline V gene data show CDR1 as SNHLY and CDR2 as FYNNEI. CDR3 length equals 17 residues. V was clipped by 5 bases and J by 4 bases, with 18 bases between them. The CDR3 loop reads CASSRFMGKRGANVLTF. For the CDR3, the DNA is TGTGCCAGCAGTCGGTTCATGGGGAAGAGGGGGGCCAACGTCCTGACTTTC.

The chain is built from TRBV20-1 and TRBJ2-1; D gene uncertain. The length of the CDR3 is 13 residues. In germline, CDR1 is DFQATT, CDR2 SNEGSKA (reference sequence). The ends were cut back, 3 bases at V and 2 bases at J, with 8 bases in the middle. CDR3 in amino acids: CSASILAYNEQFF. The CDR3 bases are TGCAGTGCTAGTATCCTAGCCTACAATGAGCAGTTCTTC.

The chain employs TRBV7-9 and TRBJ2-1; no definite D call. Trimming removed 5 bases from V and 8 bases from J, with 13 bases in between. There are 13 residues in the CDR3. From germline, CDR1 is SEHNR and CDR2 FQNEAQ (reference sequence). The CDR3 protein is CASSLLPGDEQFF. The CDR3 DNA follows: TGTGCCAGCAGCCTCCTTCCCGGCGATGAGCAGTTCTTC.

This clonotype was counted once. The chain carries TRBV29-1 and TRBJ2-2; no clear D gene. CDR3 length: 14 amino acids. V was clipped by 6 bases and J by 0 bases, with 11 bases between them. Germline CDR1 SQVTM, CDR2 ANQGSEA. The CDR3 protein is CSVLGGTNTGELFF. CDR3 coding DNA: TGCAGCGTCCTCGGCGGAACGAACACCGGGGAGCTGTTTTTT.

This clonotype has only a few counts. The J gene is TRBJ2-1, the V gene TRBV20-1; D assignment may be TRBD1 or TRBD2 (5 bases each). CDR1 and CDR2 from the germline V gene are DFQATT and SNEGSKA (reference sequence). V lost 1 base to trimming and J lost 7 bases, with 23 bases between them. The CDR3 is made up of 17 amino acids. CDR3 sequence reads: CSARVLGDPLSGNEQFF. As DNA, the CDR3 is TGCAGTGCTAGAGTTCTGGGGGACCCATTGTCGGGGAATGAGCAGTTCTTC.